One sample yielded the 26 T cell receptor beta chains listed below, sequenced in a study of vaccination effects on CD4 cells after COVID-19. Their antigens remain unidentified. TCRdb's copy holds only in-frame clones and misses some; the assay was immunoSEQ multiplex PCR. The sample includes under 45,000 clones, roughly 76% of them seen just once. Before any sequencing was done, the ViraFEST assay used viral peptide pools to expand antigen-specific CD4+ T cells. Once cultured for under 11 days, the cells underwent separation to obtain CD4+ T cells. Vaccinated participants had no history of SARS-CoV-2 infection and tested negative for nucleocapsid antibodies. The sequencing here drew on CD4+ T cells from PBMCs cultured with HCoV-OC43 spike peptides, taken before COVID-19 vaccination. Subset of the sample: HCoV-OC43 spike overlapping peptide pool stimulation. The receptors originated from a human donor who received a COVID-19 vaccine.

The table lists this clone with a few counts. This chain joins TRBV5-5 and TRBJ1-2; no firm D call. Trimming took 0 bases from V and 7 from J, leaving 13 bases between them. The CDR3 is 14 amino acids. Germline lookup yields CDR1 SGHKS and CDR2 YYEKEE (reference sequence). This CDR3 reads CASSLGGAWGGYTF. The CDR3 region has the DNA TGTGCCAGCAGCTTGGGGGGAGCCTGGGGTGGCTACACCTTC.

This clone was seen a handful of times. CDR3 nucleotide sequence: TGTGCCAGCAGCTTAGATCCGGGGACTAACTATGGCTACACCTTC. It is translated as CASSLDPGTNYGYTF. This chain links TRBV11-2 with TRBJ1-2; D gene uncertain. The CDR3 runs 15 residues. CDR1 is SGHAT and CDR2 is FQNNGV in the germline V gene. Deletions cut 0 bases from V and 0 bases from J, with 8 bases between.

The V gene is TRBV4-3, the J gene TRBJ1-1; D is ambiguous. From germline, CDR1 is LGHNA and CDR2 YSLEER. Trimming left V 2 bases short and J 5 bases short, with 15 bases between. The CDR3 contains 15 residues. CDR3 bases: TGCGCCAGCAGCCAAACACCGGCAGGAGGGACTGAAGCTTTCTTT. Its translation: CASSQTPAGGTEAFF.

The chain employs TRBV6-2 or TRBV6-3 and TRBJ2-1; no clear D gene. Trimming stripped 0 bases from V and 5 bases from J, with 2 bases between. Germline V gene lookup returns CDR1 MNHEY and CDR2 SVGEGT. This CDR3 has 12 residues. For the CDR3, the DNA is TGTGCCAGCAGTTACTCGAACAATGAGCAGTTCTTC. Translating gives CASSYSNNEQFF.

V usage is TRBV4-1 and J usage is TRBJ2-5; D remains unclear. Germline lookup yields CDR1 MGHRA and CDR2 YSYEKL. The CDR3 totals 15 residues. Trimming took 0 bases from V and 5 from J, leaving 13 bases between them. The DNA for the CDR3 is TGCGCCAGCAGCCAAGAGAAGCTCCCCGGGGAGACCCAGTACTTC. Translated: CASSQEKLPGETQYF.

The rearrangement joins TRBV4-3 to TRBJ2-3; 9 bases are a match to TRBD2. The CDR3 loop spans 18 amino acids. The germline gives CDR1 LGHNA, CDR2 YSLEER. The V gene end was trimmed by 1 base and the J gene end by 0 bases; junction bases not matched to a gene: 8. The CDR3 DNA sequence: TGCGCCAGCAGCCAAGTTCTACTAGCGGGTGCTAGCACAGATACGCAGTATTTT. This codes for CASSQVLLAGASTDTQYF.

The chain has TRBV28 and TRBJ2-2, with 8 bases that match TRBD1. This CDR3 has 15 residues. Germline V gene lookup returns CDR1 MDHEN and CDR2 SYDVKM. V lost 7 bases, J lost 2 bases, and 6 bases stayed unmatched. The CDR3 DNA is TGTGCCAGCAACACCGGACAGGGTAACACCGGGGAGCTGTTTTTT. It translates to CASNTGQGNTGELFF.

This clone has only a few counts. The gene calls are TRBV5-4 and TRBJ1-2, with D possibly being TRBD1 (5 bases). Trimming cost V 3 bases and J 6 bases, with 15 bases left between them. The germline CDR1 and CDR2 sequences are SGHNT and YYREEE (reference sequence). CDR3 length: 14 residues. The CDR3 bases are TGTGCCAGCAGCTCGGGGGAGAGGGGCAATGGCTACACCTTC. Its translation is CASSSGERGNGYTF. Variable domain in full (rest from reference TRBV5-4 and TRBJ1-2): ETGVTQSPTHLIKTRGQQVTLRCSSQSGHNTVSWYQQALGQGPQFIFQYYREEENGRGNFPPRFSGLQFPNYSSELNVNALELDDSALYLCASSSGERGNGYTFGSGTRLTVV.

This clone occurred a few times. CDR3 coding DNA: TGTGCCAGCAGCTTTGACAGCAACTATGGCTACACCTTC. It encodes CASSFDSNYGYTF. This chain uses TRBV7-2 with TRBJ1-2, with D perhaps matching TRBD1 (5 bases). Germline V gene lookup returns CDR1 SGHTA and CDR2 FQGNSA. V shed 3 bases and J shed 2 bases, with 7 bases lying between them. The CDR3 length is 13 residues.

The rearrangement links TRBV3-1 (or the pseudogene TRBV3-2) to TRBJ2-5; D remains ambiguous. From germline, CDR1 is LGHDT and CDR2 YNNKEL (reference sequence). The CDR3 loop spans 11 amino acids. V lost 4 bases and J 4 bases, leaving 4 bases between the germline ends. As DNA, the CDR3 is TGTGCCAGCAGCCGCAGAGAGACCCAGTACTTC. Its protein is CASSRRETQYF.

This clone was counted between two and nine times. The CDR3 DNA sequence: TGTGCCAGCAGACCTCAGGGTAATGCCTACGAGCAGTACTTC. It encodes CASRPQGNAYEQYF. The chain carries TRBV6-6 and TRBJ2-7, with a possible D match to TRBD1 (5 bases). The CDR3 covers 14 residues. V dropped 6 bases and J dropped 2 bases, with 14 bases sitting between them. Germline lookup yields CDR1 MNHNY and CDR2 SVGAGI (reference sequence).

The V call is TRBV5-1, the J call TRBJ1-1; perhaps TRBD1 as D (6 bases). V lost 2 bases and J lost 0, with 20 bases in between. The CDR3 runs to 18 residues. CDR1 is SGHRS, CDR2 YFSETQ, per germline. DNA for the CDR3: TGCGCCAGCAGCTTACGGGCAGGGGATAGTTTTGTGAACACTGAAGCTTTCTTT. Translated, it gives CASSLRAGDSFVNTEAFF.

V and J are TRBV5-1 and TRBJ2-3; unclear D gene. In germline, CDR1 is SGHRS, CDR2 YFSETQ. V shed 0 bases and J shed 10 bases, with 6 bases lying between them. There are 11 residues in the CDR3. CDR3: CASSLGTSQYF. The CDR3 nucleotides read TGCGCCAGCAGCTTGGGTACATCGCAGTATTTT.

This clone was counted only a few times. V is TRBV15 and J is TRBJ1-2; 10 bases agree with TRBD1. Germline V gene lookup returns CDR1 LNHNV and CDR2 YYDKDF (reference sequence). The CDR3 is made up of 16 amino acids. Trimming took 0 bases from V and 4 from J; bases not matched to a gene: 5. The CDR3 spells CATSRDRGQGVYGYTF. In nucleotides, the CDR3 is TGTGCCACCAGCAGAGACCGAGGACAGGGGGTCTATGGCTACACCTTC.

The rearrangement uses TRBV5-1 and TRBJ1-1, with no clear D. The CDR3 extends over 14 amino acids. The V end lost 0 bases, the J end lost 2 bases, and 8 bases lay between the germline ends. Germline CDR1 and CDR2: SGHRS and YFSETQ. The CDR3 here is CASSLVPGNTEAFF. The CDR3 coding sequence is TGCGCCAGCAGCTTGGTTCCGGGAAACACTGAAGCTTTCTTT.

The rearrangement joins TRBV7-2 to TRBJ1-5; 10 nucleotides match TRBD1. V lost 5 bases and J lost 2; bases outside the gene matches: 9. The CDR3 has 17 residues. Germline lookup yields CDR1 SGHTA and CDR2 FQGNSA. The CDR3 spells CASSPSLTGGGNQPQHF. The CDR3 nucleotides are TGTGCCAGCAGCCCGTCCTTGACAGGGGGCGGCAATCAGCCCCAGCATTTT.

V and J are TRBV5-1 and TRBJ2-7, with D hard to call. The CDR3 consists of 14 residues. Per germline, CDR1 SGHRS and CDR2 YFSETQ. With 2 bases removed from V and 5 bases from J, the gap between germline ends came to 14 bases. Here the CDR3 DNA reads TGCGCCAGCAGCTTTGTGGACGCCAACCACGAGCAGTACTTC. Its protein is CASSFVDANHEQYF. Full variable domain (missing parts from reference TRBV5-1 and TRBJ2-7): KAGVTQTPRYLIKTRGQQVTLSCSPISGHRSVSWYQQTPGQGLQFLFEYFSETQRNKGNFPGRFSGRQFSNSRSEMNVSTLELGDSALYLCASSFVDANHEQYFGPGTRLTVT.

The CDR3 reads CASSFYDRPQYGYTF. In nucleotides, the CDR3 is TGTGCCAGCAGTTTTTACGACAGACCACAATATGGCTACACCTTC. The chain couples TRBV28 to TRBJ1-2; a weak D match, TRBD1 (5 bases). Germline V gene data show CDR1 as MDHEN and CDR2 as SYDVKM. The germline V and J ends were trimmed by 3 bases and 5 bases, with 16 bases remaining between them. This CDR3 comprises 15 residues.

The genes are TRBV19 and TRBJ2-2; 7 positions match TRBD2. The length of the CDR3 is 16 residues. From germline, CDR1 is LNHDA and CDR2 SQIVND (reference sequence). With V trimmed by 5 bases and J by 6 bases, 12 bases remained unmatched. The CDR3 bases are TGTGCCAGTAGTCCCCGGGGAGGGATATCATCCGGGGAGCTGTTTTTT. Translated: CASSPRGGISSGELFF. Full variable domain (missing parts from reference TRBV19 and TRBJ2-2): DGGITQSPKYLFRKEGQNVTLSCEQNLNHDAMYWYRQDPGQGLRLIYYSQIVNDFQKGDIAEGYSVSREKKESFPLTVTSAQKNPTAFYLCASSPRGGISSGELFFGEGSRLTVL.

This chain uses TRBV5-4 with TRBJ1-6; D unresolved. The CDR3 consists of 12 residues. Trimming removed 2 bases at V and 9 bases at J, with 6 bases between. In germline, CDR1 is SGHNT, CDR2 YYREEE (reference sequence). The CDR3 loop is CASSLVGSPLHF. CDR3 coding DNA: TGTGCCAGCAGCTTAGTTGGTTCACCCCTCCACTTT.

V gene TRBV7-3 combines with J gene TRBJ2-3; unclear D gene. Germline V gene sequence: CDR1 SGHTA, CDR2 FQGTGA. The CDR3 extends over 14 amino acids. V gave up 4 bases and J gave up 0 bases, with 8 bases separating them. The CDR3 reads CASSSQTSTDTQYF. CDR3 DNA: TGTGCCAGCAGCTCCCAGACTAGCACAGATACGCAGTATTTT.

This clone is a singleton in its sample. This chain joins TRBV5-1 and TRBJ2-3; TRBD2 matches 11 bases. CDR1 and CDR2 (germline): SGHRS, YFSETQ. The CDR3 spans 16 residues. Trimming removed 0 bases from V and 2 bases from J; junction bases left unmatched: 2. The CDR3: CASSLVSGRATDTQYF. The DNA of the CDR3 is TGCGCCAGCAGCTTGGTTAGCGGGAGGGCCACAGATACGCAGTATTTT.

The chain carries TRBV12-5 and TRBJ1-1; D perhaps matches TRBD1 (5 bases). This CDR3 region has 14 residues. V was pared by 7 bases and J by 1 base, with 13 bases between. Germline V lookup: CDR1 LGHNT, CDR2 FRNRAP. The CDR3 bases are TGTGCTAGTGCCCCGGGACGGACGAACACTGAAGCTTTCTTT. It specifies CASAPGRTNTEAFF.

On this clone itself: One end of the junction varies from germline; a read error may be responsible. The CDR3 DNA sequence: TGTGCCAGCAGTGAAGGTCGTGCCCTAGGAGAGGTTTTTTTT. Translated, it gives CASSEGRALGEVFF. V gene TRBV2 combines with J gene TRBJ1-1, with unresolved D. The CDR3 has 14 residues. The germline V gene has CDR1 SNHLY and CDR2 FYNNEI.

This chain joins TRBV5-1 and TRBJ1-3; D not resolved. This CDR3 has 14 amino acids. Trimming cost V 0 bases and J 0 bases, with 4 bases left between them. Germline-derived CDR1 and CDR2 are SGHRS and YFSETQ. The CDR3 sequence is CASSLGNSGNTIYF. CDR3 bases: TGCGCCAGCAGCTTGGGCAACTCTGGAAACACCATATATTTT.

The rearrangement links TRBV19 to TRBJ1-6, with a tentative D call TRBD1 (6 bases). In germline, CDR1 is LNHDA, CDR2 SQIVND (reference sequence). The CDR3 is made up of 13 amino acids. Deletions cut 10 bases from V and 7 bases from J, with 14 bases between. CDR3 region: CATADQGNSPLHF. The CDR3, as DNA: TGTGCCACCGCCGATCAGGGGAATTCACCCCTCCACTTT.